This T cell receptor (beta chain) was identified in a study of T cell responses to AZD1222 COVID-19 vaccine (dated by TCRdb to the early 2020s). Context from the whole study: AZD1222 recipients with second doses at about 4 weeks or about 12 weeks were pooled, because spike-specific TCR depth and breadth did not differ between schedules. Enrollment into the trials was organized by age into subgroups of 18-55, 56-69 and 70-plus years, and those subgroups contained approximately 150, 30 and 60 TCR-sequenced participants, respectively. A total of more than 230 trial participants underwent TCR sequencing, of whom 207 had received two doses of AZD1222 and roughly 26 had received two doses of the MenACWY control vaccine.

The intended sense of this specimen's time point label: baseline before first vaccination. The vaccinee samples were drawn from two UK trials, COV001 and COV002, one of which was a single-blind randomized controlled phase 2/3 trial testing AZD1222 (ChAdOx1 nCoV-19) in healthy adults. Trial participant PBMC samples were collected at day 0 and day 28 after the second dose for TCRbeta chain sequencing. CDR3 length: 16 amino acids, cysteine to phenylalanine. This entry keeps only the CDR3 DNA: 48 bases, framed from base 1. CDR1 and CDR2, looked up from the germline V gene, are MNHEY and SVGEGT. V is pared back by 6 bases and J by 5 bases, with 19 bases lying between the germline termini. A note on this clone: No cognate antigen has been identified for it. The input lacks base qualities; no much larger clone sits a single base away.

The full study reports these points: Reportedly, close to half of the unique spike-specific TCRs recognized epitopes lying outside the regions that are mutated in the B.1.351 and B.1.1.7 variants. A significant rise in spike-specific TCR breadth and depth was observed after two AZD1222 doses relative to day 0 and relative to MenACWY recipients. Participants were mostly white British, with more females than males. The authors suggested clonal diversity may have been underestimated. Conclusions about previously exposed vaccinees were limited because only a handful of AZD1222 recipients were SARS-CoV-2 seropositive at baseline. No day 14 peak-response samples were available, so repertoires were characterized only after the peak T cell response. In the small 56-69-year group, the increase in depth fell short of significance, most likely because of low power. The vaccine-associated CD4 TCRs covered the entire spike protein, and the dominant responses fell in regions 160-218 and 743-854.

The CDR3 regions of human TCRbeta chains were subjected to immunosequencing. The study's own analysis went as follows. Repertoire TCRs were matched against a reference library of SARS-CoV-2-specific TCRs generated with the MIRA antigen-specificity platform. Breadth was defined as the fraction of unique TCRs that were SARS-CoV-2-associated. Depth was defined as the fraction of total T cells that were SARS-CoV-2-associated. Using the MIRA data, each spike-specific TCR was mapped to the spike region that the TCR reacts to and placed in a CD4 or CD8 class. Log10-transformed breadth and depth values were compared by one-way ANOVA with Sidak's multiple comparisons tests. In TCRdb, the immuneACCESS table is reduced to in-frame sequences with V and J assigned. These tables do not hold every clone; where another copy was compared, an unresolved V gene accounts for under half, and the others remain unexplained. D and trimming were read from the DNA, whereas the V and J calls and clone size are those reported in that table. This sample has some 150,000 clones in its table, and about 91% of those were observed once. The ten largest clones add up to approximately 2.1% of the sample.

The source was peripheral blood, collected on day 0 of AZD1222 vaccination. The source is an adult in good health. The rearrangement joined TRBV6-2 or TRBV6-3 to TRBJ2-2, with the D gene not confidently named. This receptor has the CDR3 CASSQNRAFGTGELFF. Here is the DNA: TGTGCCAGCAGCCAGAACCGGGCTTTCGGGACCGGGGAGCTGTTTTTT.